This T cell receptor (beta chain) came from a study of T cells after posttransplantation cyclophosphamide. A marrow graft followed busulfan-fludarabine conditioning, with cyclophosphamide on days +3 and +4. The CDR3 totals 14 residues. In germline, CDR1 is MNHNS, CDR2 SASEGT. With V trimmed by 6 bases and J by 8 bases, 13 bases remained unmatched. TCRdb's table, derived via immunoSEQ multiplex PCR, lists solely in-frame clones and lacks some. Listed for the sample are 2,000 to 2,500 clones, none seen a single time. In this sample, this clone turned up many times. The chain employs TRBV6-1 and TRBJ2-7; 7 nucleotides agree with TRBD2. The receptor was derived from a female patient between 55 and 75 years old who received an allogeneic stem cell transplant from an unrelated donor, was CMV-positive, and had acute GVHD only. The graft donor may account for some of the T cells. The material sequenced was PBMCs, taken after an allogeneic stem cell transplant with post-transplant cyclophosphamide. In nucleotides, the CDR3 is TGTGCCAGCAGAGGGGCGGGAGCGGGGACGAAGCAGTACTTC. Its protein product is CASRGAGAGTKQYF.